The 2 T cell receptor beta chains reported below all come from one sample, sequenced in a study of blood T cell repertoires in COVID-19. Using immunoSEQ multiplex PCR, the repertoire was profiled, and TCRdb retains in-frame clones only, with some absent. This repertoire shows 120,000 to 150,000 clones, about 79% found once; its top ten account for 6.5% to 9%. Sequencing input: peripheral blood. The receptors come from a woman aged 45-60 years in a cohort sampled during active or convalescent COVID-19.

The genes are TRBV12-3 or TRBV12-4 and TRBJ1-2; D possibly corresponds to TRBD1 (5 bases). This CDR3 contains 13 residues. The ends were cut back, 3 bases at V and 5 bases at J, with 10 bases in the middle. CDR3 protein: CASSFVTAYGYTF. The CDR3 coding sequence is TGTGCCAGCAGTTTCGTGACAGCTTATGGCTACACCTTC.

The V and J genes are TRBV11-2 and TRBJ1-2; D call uncertain. The CDR3 runs 14 residues. CDR1 is SGHAT, CDR2 FQNNGV, per germline. The V gene lost 3 bases and the J gene lost 6 bases, with 14 bases spanning the gap. CDR3 sequence (DNA): TGTGCCAGCAGCTTTTCTCAGGCTTTACATGGCTACACCTTC. The encoded protein is CASSFSQALHGYTF. The entire variable domain, with the rest obtained from reference TRBV11-2 and TRBJ1-2, is as follows: EAGVAQSPRYKIIEKRQSVAFWCNPISGHATLYWYQQILGQGPKLLIQFQNNGVVDDSQLPKDRFSAERLKGVDSTLKIQPAKLEDSAVYLCASSFSQALHGYTFGSGTRLTVV.